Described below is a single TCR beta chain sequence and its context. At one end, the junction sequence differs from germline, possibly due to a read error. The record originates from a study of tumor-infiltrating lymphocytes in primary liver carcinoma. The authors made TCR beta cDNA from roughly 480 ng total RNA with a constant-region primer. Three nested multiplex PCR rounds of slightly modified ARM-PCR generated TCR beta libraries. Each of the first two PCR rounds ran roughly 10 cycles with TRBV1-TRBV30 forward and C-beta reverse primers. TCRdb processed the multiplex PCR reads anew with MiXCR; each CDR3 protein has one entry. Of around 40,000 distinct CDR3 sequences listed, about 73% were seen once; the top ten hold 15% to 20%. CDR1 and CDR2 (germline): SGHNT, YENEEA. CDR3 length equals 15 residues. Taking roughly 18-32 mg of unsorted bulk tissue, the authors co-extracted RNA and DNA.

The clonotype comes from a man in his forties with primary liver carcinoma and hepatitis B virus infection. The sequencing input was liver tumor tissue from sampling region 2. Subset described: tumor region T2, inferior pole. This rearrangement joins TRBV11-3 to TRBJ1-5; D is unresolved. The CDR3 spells CTSSLALGVAQPQHF. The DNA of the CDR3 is TGTACCAGCAGCTTAGCTCTGGGAGTGGCTCAGCCCCAGCATTTT.